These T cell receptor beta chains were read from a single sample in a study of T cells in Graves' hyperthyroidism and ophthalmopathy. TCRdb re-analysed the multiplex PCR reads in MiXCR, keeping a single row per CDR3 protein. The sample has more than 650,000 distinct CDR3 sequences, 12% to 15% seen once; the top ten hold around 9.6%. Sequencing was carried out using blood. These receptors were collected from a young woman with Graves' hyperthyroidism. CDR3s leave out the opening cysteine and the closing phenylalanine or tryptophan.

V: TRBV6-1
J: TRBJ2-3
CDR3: ASTRDANTDTQY

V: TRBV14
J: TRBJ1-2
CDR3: ASSQAFRYAKNYGYT

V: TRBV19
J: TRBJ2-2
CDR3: ASSPPVGSGELF

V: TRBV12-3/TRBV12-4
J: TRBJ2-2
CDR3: ASSLWTHPAGELF

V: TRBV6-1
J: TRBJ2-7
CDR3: ASSFTGTEIYEQY

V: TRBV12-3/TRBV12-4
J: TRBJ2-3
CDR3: ASTSATGLGTDTQY

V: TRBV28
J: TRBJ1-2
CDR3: ASSPNNLLNYGYT

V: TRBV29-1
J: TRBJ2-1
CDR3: SVEWGWLDNEQF

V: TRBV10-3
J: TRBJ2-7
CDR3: AIRGGTSGISYEQY

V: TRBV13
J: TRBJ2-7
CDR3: ASSLRIGVHEQY

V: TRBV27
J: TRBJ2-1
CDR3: ASSSQREVAGYEQF

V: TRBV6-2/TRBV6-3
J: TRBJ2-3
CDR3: ASRAVRTDTQY

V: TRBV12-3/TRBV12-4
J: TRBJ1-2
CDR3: ASGANRRGLYGYT

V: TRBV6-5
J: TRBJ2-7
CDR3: ASTSSTGYEQY

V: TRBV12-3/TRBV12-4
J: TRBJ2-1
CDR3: ASRSGASYNEQF

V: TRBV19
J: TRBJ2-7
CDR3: ATSRQGASYEQY

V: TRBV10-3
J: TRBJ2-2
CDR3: AISRLAGGPSGPGELF

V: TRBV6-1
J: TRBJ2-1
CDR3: ASKLLGGPYNEQF

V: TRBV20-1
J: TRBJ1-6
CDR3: SASRSGRTDSPLH

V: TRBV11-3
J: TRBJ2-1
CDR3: ASSFGPGEQF

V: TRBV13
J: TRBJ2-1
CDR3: ASSLETSEQF

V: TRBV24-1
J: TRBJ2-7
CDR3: ATSDAGTGAYEQY

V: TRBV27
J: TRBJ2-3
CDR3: ASSFGDTRY

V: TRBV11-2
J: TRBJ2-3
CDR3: ASSLSGSPTDTQY

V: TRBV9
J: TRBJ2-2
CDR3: ASSVRAGGSTGELF

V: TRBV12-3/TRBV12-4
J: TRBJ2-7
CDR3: ASSTHDRDEQY

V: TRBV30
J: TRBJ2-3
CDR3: AWSPTGGATDTQY

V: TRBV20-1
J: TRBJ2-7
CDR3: SARDLHTAGPRREYEQY

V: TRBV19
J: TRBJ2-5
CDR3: ASSITSGLVETQY

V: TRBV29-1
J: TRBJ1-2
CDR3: SARTGDGYT